This record concerns one TCR beta chain sequence. What antigen it recognizes has not been identified. No much larger clone exists at a distance of one base, and base qualities are not known. The sample is drawn from a study of blood T cell repertoires in COVID-19 (dated by TCRdb to about 2020). Regarding the study in general: Samples from collaborators originated in the United States, Italy and Spain and spanned both the acute and convalescent phases of COVID-19. The prospective study material was composed of cDNA or gDNA derived from T cells, B-cell-depleted T cells, or PBMCs. Deeply sampled blood TCRbeta repertoires from subjects exposed to, actively infected with, or recovered from COVID-19 were included in the dataset. The repertoires were released in a freely available public database intended as a resource for research on the immune response to SARS-CoV-2. The samples were drawn from two sources: the first 160 participants of the ongoing ImmuneRACE study, and some 1,300 subjects contributed by 6 global collaborators. The sample metadata nearly always contained a de-identified subject ID, COVID-19 status, age in years and sex. Where HLA class I and class II types were available, the types were taken from metadata supplied by the sample provider, not from assay-based typing.

The CDR3 holds 14 amino acids from the cysteine to the phenylalanine. CDR3 DNA only is kept here, 42 bases in frame from base 1. For CDR1 and CDR2, the germline V gene lists MNHEY and SVGAGI. Trimming accounts for 5 bases at V and 3 bases at J, while the number of junction bases matched to no gene is 4. General findings and caveats noted by the study authors: The amount of clinical and demographic metadata varied by source and participant and was provided uncurated.

The collaborating institutions used their own protocols to collect whole blood in K2EDTA tubes. For TCRbeta analysis, collaborator samples were shipped as frozen whole blood, as isolated PBMCs, or as DNA extracted from either sample type. The immunoSEQ Assay, a bias-controlled multiplex PCR, was used to amplify TCRbeta CDR3 regions from genomic DNA. The paper's data handling went like this. The number of nucleated cells in each sample was estimated from the amplification of reference gene primers within the assay. Sequence reads were collapsed and filtered to measure the absolute abundance of every unique TCRbeta CDR3 rearrangement. For each sample, productive Simpson clonality was calculated as the square root of Simpson's diversity index across productive rearrangements. In its TCRdb copy, this immuneACCESS table keeps in-frame sequences only and misses some clones. Where compared with another copy, unresolved V genes explain less than half of these, and the others have no known cause. The V and J calls and clone size are taken from that table; D and trimming were inferred from the DNA. The table for this sample lists about 140,000 clones; roughly four fifths of them were counted only once. Around 4% of the sample goes to the ten largest clones.

This TCR came from a woman aged 60-75 years with acute or convalescent COVID-19. The V gene is TRBV6-5 and the J gene is TRBJ2-7, and TRBD1 aligns with 10 junction nucleotides. Sequenced input: peripheral blood. CDR3 loop: CASSRDRGGYEQYF. The DNA sequence reads TGTGCCAGCAGTCGGGACAGGGGAGGCTACGAGCAGTACTTC.